A single sample gave rise to the 32 T cell receptor beta chains below, sequenced in a study of T-cell memory formation after mild COVID-19. From the 5' RACE reads, TCRdb called clonotypes with MiXCR, one entry per CDR3 protein. This sample has about 190,000 distinct CDR3 sequences, with around 16% found just once. The specimen sequenced was PBMCs or a T cell subset sorted from them (not recorded which). The receptors derive from an adult woman who had mild COVID-19 (a few samples of this study predate the infection). Cell type and time point are not known.

The chain carries TRBV9 and TRBJ2-3; D remains unclear. Trimming stripped 3 bases from V and 3 bases from J, with 17 bases between. Germline loops: CDR1 SGDLS, CDR2 YYNGEE. The CDR3 extends over 16 amino acids. The CDR3 nucleotides are TGTGCCAGCAGCGCCCGTAGAGACCTTGGGACAGATACGCAGTATTTT. It codes for CASSARRDLGTDTQYF. Drawing the rest from reference TRBV9 and TRBJ2-3, the complete variable domain is DSGVTQTPKHLITATGQRVTLRCSPRSGDLSVYWYQQSLDQGLQFLIQYYNGEERAKGNILERFSAQQFPDLHSELNLSSLELGDSALYFCASSARRDLGTDTQYFGPGTRLTVL.

A few counts support this clonotype. This rearrangement joins TRBV14 to TRBJ2-7, with D unclear. The V gene's germline CDR1 is SGHDN and CDR2 FVKESK. V lost 1 base, J lost 3 bases, and 7 bases lay in between. This CDR3 region has 13 residues. The CDR3: CASSQGLYYEQYF. In DNA, the CDR3 is TGTGCCAGCAGCCAAGGGCTCTACTACGAGCAGTACTTC.

V is TRBV4-3 and J is TRBJ2-1; D unclear. V shed 0 bases and J shed 8 bases, with 14 bases lying between them. This CDR3 has 15 residues. Germline V gene lookup returns CDR1 LGHNA and CDR2 YSLEER. CDR3 bases: TGCGCCAGCAGCCAAGATCTACTCACCATTTATGAGCAGTTCTTC. Amino acid sequence: CASSQDLLTIYEQFF.

The chain recombines TRBV5-1 with TRBJ1-4; 10 positions agree with TRBD1. Germline-derived CDR1 and CDR2 are SGHRS and YFSETQ. The CDR3 extends over 14 amino acids. Germline trimming cut 6 bases from V and 8 bases from J; bases unmatched to any gene: 7. CDR3 nucleotides: TGCGCCAGCAAAAACCGGGACAGGGGCGAAAAACTGTTTTTT. Translated: CASKNRDRGEKLFF.

The chain links TRBV5-1 to TRBJ2-3; D gene uncertain. Germline CDR1 SGHRS, CDR2 YFSETQ. This CDR3 spans 14 amino acids. Deletions cut 0 bases from V and 2 bases from J, with 7 bases between. CDR3 protein: CASSLDRYTDTQYF. The CDR3 DNA reads TGCGCCAGCAGCTTGGACCGCTACACAGATACGCAGTATTTT. Full variable domain (remainder filled in from reference TRBV5-1 and TRBJ2-3): KAGVTQTPRYLIKTRGQQVTLSCSPISGHRSVSWYQQTPGQGLQFLFEYFSETQRNKGNFPGRFSGRQFSNSRSEMNVSTLELGDSALYLCASSLDRYTDTQYFGPGTRLTVL.

This clonotype was seen more than once but under ten times. CDR3 sequence: CASSSVLYNEQFF. Here the CDR3 DNA reads TGCGCCAGCAGCTCAGTCCTATACAATGAGCAGTTCTTC. J is TRBJ2-1 and V is TRBV5-1; D not certain. The CDR3 is 13 amino acids. In germline, CDR1 is SGHRS, CDR2 YFSETQ. The V gene lost 3 bases and the J gene lost 4 bases, with 8 bases spanning the gap.

J is TRBJ1-6 and V is TRBV5-1; 7 bases match TRBD1. The CDR3 sequence is 16 residues long. The germline V gene encodes CDR1 SGHRS and CDR2 YFSETQ. V dropped 3 bases and J dropped 8; count of bases not matched to a gene: 11. CDR3 residues: CASSSGKDRVYSPLHF. CDR3 sequence (DNA): TGCGCCAGCAGCTCGGGCAAAGACAGGGTCTATTCACCCCTCCACTTT.

There are a few counts of this clonotype. This chain uses TRBV5-1 with TRBJ2-2; tentatively, D is TRBD2 (5 bases). Per the germline V gene, CDR1 is SGHRS and CDR2 is YFSETQ. The CDR3 is 16 residues long. Trimming cost V 4 bases and J 1 base, with 14 bases left between them. Here the CDR3 DNA reads TGCGCCAGCAGCCTGGAGCGGACCCTGAACACCGGGGAGCTGTTTTTT. Protein: CASSLERTLNTGELFF.

The chain couples TRBV10-3 to TRBJ1-5; unclear D gene. CDR1 and CDR2 (germline): ENHRY, SYGVKD. This CDR3 comprises 14 residues. V was cut by 5 bases and J by 0 bases, with 8 bases left in between. The DNA of the CDR3 is TGTGCCATCAGTATCGAGGGTAGCAATCAGCCCCAGCATTTT. Translating it yields CAISIEGSNQPQHF.

This clonotype was detected only a few times. The chain is built from TRBV7-6 and TRBJ2-2, with 7 nucleotides matching TRBD2. The CDR3 consists of 19 residues. Germline lookup yields CDR1 SGHVS and CDR2 FNYEAQ. With 0 bases clipped from V and 4 bases from J, the junction kept 14 bases outside the gene matches. The CDR3 protein is CASSLAVWVRSGGTGELFF. DNA for the CDR3: TGTGCCAGCAGCTTAGCAGTTTGGGTTAGATCGGGAGGCACCGGGGAGCTGTTTTTT.

This sequence joins TRBV29-1 and TRBJ2-6, with D perhaps TRBD1 (6 bases). Germline assignment: CDR1 SQVTM and CDR2 ANQGSEA. CDR3 length: 15 amino acids. Trimming removed 5 bases at V and 4 bases at J, with 15 bases between. Here the CDR3 reads CSVLKPGDGANVLTF. CDR3 sequence (DNA): TGCAGCGTTCTCAAACCAGGGGACGGGGCCAACGTCCTGACTTTC.

This chain joins TRBV7-2 and TRBJ1-1; D is unresolved. The germline V gene has CDR1 SGHTA and CDR2 FQGNSA. The CDR3 is 14 residues long. V was clipped by 5 bases and J by 2 bases, with 12 bases between them. In nucleotides, the CDR3 is TGTGCCAGCAGCCCCGACACGGCCAACACTGAAGCTTTCTTT. Protein product: CASSPDTANTEAFF.

This chain joins TRBV7-3 and TRBJ2-2; D call uncertain. CDR3 length: 14 amino acids. The V end was cut by 5 bases, the J end by 3 bases, with 10 bases between. Germline loops: CDR1 SGHTA, CDR2 FQGTGA. CDR3 residues: CASSGRADTGELFF. CDR3 sequence (DNA): TGTGCCAGCAGCGGCCGAGCTGACACCGGGGAGCTGTTTTTT.

Of note for this clonotype: At one boundary the junction diverges from the germline segment, which might be a read error. V usage is TRBV20-1 and J usage is TRBJ2-7; D is possibly TRBD2 (6 bases). CDR3 length: 14 residues. Germline CDR1 and CDR2: DFQATT and SNEGSKA (reference sequence). This chain's CDR3 is CSAGDRDSGEEQYF. Written as DNA, the CDR3 is TGCAGTGCTGGAGACCGGGACTCCGGGGAGGAGCAGTACTTC.

The CDR3 is CSARTTLNTGELFF. The CDR3 bases are TGCAGTGCTAGAACGACCCTGAACACCGGGGAGCTGTTTTTT. The chain joins TRBV20-1 to TRBJ2-2; D not certain. Germline V gene data show CDR1 as DFQATT and CDR2 as SNEGSKA (reference sequence). Trimming left V 2 bases short and J 1 base short, with 8 bases between. The CDR3 loop spans 14 amino acids.

This chain joins TRBV28 and TRBJ1-5; no firm D call. CDR3 length equals 13 residues. V was shortened by 6 bases and J by 0 bases, with 6 bases between the two germline ends. The germline V gene encodes CDR1 MDHEN and CDR2 SYDVKM. The CDR3 region is CASRIYSNQPQHF. CDR3 DNA sequence: TGTGCCAGCAGAATATATAGCAATCAGCCCCAGCATTTT.

The chain is built from TRBV2 and TRBJ2-3; D remains ambiguous. The CDR3 extends over 16 amino acids. Trimming left V 3 bases short and J 1 base short, with 14 bases between. Germline assignment: CDR1 SNHLY and CDR2 FYNNEI. The CDR3 nucleotides read TGTGCCAGCAGTGACGGCGGCATCCCGGGCACAGATACGCAGTATTTT. Translated: CASSDGGIPGTDTQYF.

There are a few counts of this clonotype. The gene calls are TRBV15 and TRBJ2-7; perhaps TRBD1 as D (5 bases). The germline gives CDR1 LNHNV, CDR2 YYDKDF (reference sequence). The CDR3 runs to 14 residues. Trimming cost V 1 base and J 3 bases, with 10 bases left between them. The CDR3 sequence is CATSRAQASYEQYF. CDR3 nucleotide sequence: TGTGCCACCAGCAGAGCACAGGCCAGCTACGAGCAGTACTTC.

For the CDR3, the DNA is TGTGCCACCTCCGGGACAGGGGGCGGATACACCTTC. Its translation is CATSGTGGGYTF. The chain employs TRBV18 and TRBJ1-2; 12 bases agree with TRBD1. The V gene's germline CDR1 is KGHSH and CDR2 LQKENI. CDR3 length: 12 residues. V lost 10 bases to trimming and J lost 11 bases; unmatched junction nucleotides: 8. Combining the CDR3 with reference TRBV18 and TRBJ1-2 gives the whole variable domain NAGVMQNPRHLVRRRGQEARLRCSPMKGHSHVYWYRQLPEEGLKFMVYLQKENIIDESGMPKERFSAEFPKEGPSILRIQQVVRGDSAAYFCATSGTGGGYTFGSGTRLTVV.

This chain links TRBV7-6 with TRBJ2-2, with 10 bases that match TRBD1. The CDR3 spans 17 residues. J was trimmed by 5 bases and V by 5 bases; bases with no gene match: 11. Germline V gene sequence: CDR1 SGHVS, CDR2 FNYEAQ. CDR3 in amino acids: CASSPRGGTGVTGELFF. The DNA of the CDR3 is TGTGCCAGCAGCCCCAGAGGGGGGACAGGGGTGACCGGGGAGCTGTTTTTT.

The chain links TRBV12-3 or TRBV12-4 to TRBJ1-2, with D unclear. The V end lost 2 bases, the J end lost 4 bases, and 17 bases lay between the germline ends. The CDR3 is 16 amino acids. This chain's CDR3 is CASSLQGGGRSYGYTF. CDR3 nucleotides: TGTGCCAGCAGTTTACAAGGCGGAGGTCGATCCTATGGCTACACCTTC.

This clonotype was observed a handful of times. The rearrangement joins TRBV5-1 to TRBJ2-1; D possibly corresponds to TRBD2 (5 bases). V lost 0 bases and J 8 bases, leaving 9 bases between the germline ends. CDR3 size: 13 residues. Germline V gene data show CDR1 as SGHRS and CDR2 as YFSETQ. The CDR3 DNA reads as TGCGCCAGCAGCTTGGATGAGGGCTATGAGCAGTTCTTC. Its translation is CASSLDEGYEQFF.

The chain is built from TRBV10-3 and TRBJ2-3; TRBD1 is a possible D gene (5 bases). Trimming pared 3 bases from V and 1 base from J, leaving 11 bases between. This CDR3 region has 15 residues. In germline, CDR1 is ENHRY, CDR2 SYGVKD. CDR3 residues: CAISERGSRTDTQYF. In nucleotides, the CDR3 is TGTGCCATCAGTGAAAGGGGAAGTCGCACAGATACGCAGTATTTT.

This clonotype showed up just a few times. This chain links TRBV15 with TRBJ1-6; D is ambiguous. CDR3 size: 13 residues. V dropped 0 bases and J dropped 14 bases, with 11 bases sitting between them. Per germline, CDR1 LNHNV and CDR2 YYDKDF (reference sequence). The chain's CDR3 is CATSRDLRQSLHF. CDR3 DNA: TGTGCCACCAGCAGAGATTTGCGGCAATCCCTCCACTTT.

The gene calls are TRBV12-3 or TRBV12-4 and TRBJ2-3, with D perhaps matching TRBD1 (6 bases). This CDR3 has 13 residues. Trimming took off 8 bases at V and 4 bases at J, with 13 bases between the two ends. Here the CDR3 reads CASGRGTPDTQYF. The CDR3 DNA follows: TGTGCCAGCGGACGAGGGACACCAGATACGCAGTATTTT.

There are many counts of this clonotype. The chain is built from TRBV29-1 and TRBJ2-7, with TRBD2 matching 7 bases. V shed 6 bases and J 6 bases; nucleotides not matched to a gene: 11. Germline-derived CDR1 and CDR2 are SQVTM and ANQGSEA. There are 13 residues in the CDR3. The CDR3 nucleotides read TGCAGCGTCAGTCCCGGGACTACGGGCGAGCAGTACTTC. It yields the protein CSVSPGTTGEQYF.

The V call is TRBV7-2, the J call TRBJ2-1; tentatively, D is TRBD1 (6 bases). The germline V and J ends were trimmed by 6 bases and 0 bases, with 15 bases remaining between them. In germline, CDR1 is SGHTA, CDR2 FQGNSA. The CDR3 length is 16 residues. The DNA of the CDR3 is TGTGCCAGCAGACGAACAGGGCAGGGCTCCTACAATGAGCAGTTCTTC. It translates to CASRRTGQGSYNEQFF.

This clonotype turned up a few times. The rearrangement joins TRBV12-3 or TRBV12-4 to TRBJ1-2, with 8 bases fitting TRBD1. The CDR3 sequence is 16 residues long. Losses at the gene ends were 6 bases for V and 6 bases for J; bases not matched to a gene: 15. The CDR3 DNA follows: TGTGCCAGCAGCTTCAGAGGGACAGGAAAACAGAATGGCTACACCTTC. Protein product: CASSFRGTGKQNGYTF.

This clonotype has more than one count but fewer than ten. One end of the junction fails to match germline, which may point to a read error. This chain links TRBV5-5 with TRBJ1-4; 8 nucleotides match TRBD1. Looked up from germline, CDR1 is SGHKS and CDR2 is YYEKEE (reference sequence). CDR3 size: 14 residues. CDR3 loop: CASTLDRVNEKLFF. The CDR3 DNA follows: TGTGCCAGCACCTTGGACAGGGTAAATGAAAAACTGTTTTTT. Looking up the rest from reference TRBV5-5 and TRBJ1-4 gives the full variable domain: DAGVTQSPTHLIKTRGQQVTLRCSPISGHKSVSWYQQVLGQGPQFIFQYYEKEERGRGNFPDRFSARQFPNYSSELNVNALLLGDSALYLCASTLDRVNEKLFFGSGTQLSVL.

This sequence joins TRBV6-5 and TRBJ2-7; D possibly corresponds to TRBD2 (5 bases). Deletions cut 6 bases from V and 3 bases from J, with 12 bases between. Germline V gene lookup returns CDR1 MNHEY and CDR2 SVGAGI. The CDR3 is made up of 13 amino acids. CDR3 region: CASSSIGVYEQYF. The CDR3 nucleotides read TGTGCCAGCAGCTCGATCGGGGTCTACGAGCAGTACTTC.

J is TRBJ2-1 and V is TRBV7-2; perhaps TRBD2 as D (6 bases). Germline assignment: CDR1 SGHTA and CDR2 FQGNSA. Between the trimmed V and J ends, which lost 5 bases and 10 bases, there was a span of 18 bases. CDR3 length: 14 amino acids. As DNA, the CDR3 is TGTGCCAGCAGCGGATGGGACTTCGGGAGAGAGCAGTTCTTC. Encoded protein: CASSGWDFGREQFF.

This clonotype was counted only a few times. The chain combines TRBV18 with TRBJ2-7; maybe TRBD2 (6 bases). Germline lookup yields CDR1 KGHSH and CDR2 LQKENI. The CDR3 is made up of 13 amino acids. Trimming pared 3 bases from V and 5 bases from J, leaving 11 bases between. The CDR3 DNA is TGTGCCAGCTCACCCAGGGTAGCGGACGAGCAGTACTTC. Its protein product is CASSPRVADEQYF.